This T cell receptor (beta chain) was documented in a study of T cell responses to AZD1222 COVID-19 vaccine. Study-level findings and limits: Spike-specific TCR breadth and depth grew following two AZD1222 doses.

About this clone itself: Its antigen is unknown.

TCRdb keeps only in-frame clones here, not all; method: immunoSEQ multiplex PCR. This sample has roughly 150,000 clones, with approximately 90% found just once. With 6 bases clipped from V and 0 bases from J, the junction kept 4 bases outside the gene matches. CDR1 is MNHEY and CDR2 is SVGAGI in the germline V gene. The CDR3 loop spans 14 amino acids. The receptor comes from an adult in good health. This specimen consisted of peripheral blood, obtained on day 0 of AZD1222 vaccination. This chain links TRBV6-5 with TRBJ1-1; 7 positions agree with TRBD1. The DNA of the CDR3 is TGTGCCAGCAGAAGGACAGGAGTGAACACTGAAGCTTTCTTT. Amino acids: CASRRTGVNTEAFF.